These 10 T cell receptor beta chains were all obtained from the same sample, sequenced in a study of monozygotic twins with inflammatory bowel disease. Each CDR3 protein gets one entry in TCRdb, which reprocessed the 5' RACE reads and gives no DNA. In all, the sample yields around 410,000 distinct CDR3 sequences. Sequenced: blood. These receptors were collected from a human donor with ulcerative colitis or Crohn's disease, or a healthy co-twin of an affected twin (not recorded which).

CDR3: CASSRDRVTYEQYF. The rearrangement links TRBV12-3 or TRBV12-4 to TRBJ2-7; the D gene TCRdb calls, TRBD1, cannot be checked with no DNA. This CDR3 region has 14 residues.

The V call is TRBV12-3 or TRBV12-4, the J call TRBJ2-1; TCRdb's D call, TRBD1, is unchecked because there is no DNA. The CDR3 is 14 residues long. This CDR3 is CASSLRDRNNEQFF.

The chain joins TRBV6-2 or TRBV6-3 to TRBJ2-7; TCRdb picks TRBD2, but there is no DNA to check that call. CDR3 length: 16 amino acids. From germline, CDR1 is MNHEY and CDR2 SVGEGT. This CDR3 is CASSYSASGRVNEQYF.

The chain employs TRBV7-2 and TRBJ1-2; TCRdb's D call of TRBD1 is untestable without DNA. The CDR3 contains 15 residues. Germline values: CDR1 SGHTA, CDR2 FQGNSA. The CDR3 spells CASSLGFDSRYGYTF.

V gene TRBV29-1 combines with J gene TRBJ1-6; absent DNA, TCRdb's TRBD1 call cannot be checked. The CDR3 contains 12 residues. Germline CDR1 is SQVTM and CDR2 is ANQGSEA. The CDR3 loop reads CSVRGHNSPLHF.

This sequence joins TRBV6-1 and TRBJ2-7; without DNA, the TCRdb call of TRBD1 cannot be checked. The CDR3 extends over 13 amino acids. Germline values: CDR1 MNHNS, CDR2 SASEGT. The CDR3 spells CASSGGLTYEQYF.

V is TRBV12-3 or TRBV12-4 and J is TRBJ2-5; checking the TCRdb D call of TRBD2 is not possible without DNA. This CDR3 has 15 residues. The CDR3 loop reads CASSREAGVVETQYF.

The CDR3 region is CASSFVVEPQETQYF. This chain connects TRBV5-1 to TRBJ2-5. Germline CDR1 and CDR2: SGHRS and YFSETQ. The CDR3 has 15 residues.

The J gene is TRBJ2-1, the V gene TRBV2; TCRdb indicates TRBD2, and absent DNA this call remains unverified. The CDR3 covers 16 residues. CDR1 is SNHLY and CDR2 is FYNNEI in the germline V gene. The CDR3: CASSERGRAAYNEQFF.

The chain recombines TRBV5-1 with TRBJ2-6; the TCRdb call, TRBD1, lacks DNA for checking. Germline CDR1 SGHRS, CDR2 YFSETQ. The CDR3 runs 15 residues. This CDR3 reads CASSLRRGGANVLTF.